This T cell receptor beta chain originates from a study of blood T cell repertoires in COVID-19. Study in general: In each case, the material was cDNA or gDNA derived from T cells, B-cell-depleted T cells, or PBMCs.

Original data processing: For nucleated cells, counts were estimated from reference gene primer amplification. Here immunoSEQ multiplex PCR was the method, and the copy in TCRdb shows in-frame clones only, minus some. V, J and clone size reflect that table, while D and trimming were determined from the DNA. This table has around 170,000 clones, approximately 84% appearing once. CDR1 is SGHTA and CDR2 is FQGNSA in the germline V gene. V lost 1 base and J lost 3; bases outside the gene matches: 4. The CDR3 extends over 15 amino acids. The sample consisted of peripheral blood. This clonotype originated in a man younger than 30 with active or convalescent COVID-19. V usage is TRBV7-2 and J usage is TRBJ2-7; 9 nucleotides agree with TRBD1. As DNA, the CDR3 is TGTGCCAGCAGCTTAGGTTCGGACAGGGGCTACGAGCAGTACTTC. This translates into CASSLGSDRGYEQYF.